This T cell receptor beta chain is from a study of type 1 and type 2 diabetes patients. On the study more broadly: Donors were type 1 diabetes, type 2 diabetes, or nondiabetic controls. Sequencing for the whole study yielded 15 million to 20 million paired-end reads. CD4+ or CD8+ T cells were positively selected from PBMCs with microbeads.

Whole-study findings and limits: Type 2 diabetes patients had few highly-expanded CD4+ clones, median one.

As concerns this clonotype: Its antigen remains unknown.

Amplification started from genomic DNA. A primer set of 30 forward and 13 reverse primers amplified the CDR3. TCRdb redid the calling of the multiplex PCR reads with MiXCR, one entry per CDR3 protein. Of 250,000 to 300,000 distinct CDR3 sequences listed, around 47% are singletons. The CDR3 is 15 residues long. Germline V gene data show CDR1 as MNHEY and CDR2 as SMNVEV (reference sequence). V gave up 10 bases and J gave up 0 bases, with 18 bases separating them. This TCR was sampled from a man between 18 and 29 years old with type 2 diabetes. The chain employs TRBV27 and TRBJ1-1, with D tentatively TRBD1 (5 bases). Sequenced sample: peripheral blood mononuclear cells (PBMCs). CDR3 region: CANRADTALNTEAFF. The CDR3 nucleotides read TGTGCCAACAGAGCGGACACCGCATTGAACACTGAAGCTTTCTTT.